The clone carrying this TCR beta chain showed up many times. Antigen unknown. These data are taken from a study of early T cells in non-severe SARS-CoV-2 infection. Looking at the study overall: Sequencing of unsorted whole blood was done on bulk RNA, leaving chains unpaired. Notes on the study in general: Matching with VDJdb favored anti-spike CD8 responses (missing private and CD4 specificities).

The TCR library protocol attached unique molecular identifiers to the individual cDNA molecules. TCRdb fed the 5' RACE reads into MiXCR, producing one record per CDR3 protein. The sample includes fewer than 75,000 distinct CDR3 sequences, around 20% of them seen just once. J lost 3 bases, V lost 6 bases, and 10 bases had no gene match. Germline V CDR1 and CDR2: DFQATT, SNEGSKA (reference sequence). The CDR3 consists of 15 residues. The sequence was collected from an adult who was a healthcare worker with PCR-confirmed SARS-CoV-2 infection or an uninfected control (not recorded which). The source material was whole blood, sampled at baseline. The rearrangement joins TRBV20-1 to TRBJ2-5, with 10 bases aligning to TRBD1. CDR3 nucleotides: TGCAGTGCCTCTCGGACAGGGGGAAGGGAAGAGACCCAGTACTTC. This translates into CSASRTGGREETQYF.